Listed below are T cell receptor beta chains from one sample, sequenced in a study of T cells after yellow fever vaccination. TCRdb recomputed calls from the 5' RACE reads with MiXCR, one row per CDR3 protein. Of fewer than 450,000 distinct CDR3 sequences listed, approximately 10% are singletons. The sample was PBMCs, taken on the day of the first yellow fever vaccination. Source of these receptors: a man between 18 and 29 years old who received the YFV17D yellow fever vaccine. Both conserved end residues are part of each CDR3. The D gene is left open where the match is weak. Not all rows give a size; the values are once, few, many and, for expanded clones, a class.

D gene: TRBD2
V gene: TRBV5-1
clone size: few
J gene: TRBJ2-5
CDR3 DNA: TGCGCCAGCAAGGAGCCTAGCGGGGGAGAAGAGACCCAGTACTTC
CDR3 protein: CASKEPSGGEETQYF

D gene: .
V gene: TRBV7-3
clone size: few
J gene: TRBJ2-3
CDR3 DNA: TGTGCCAGCAGCCCACAGGCGGGCACAGATACGCAGTATTTT
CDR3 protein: CASSPQAGTDTQYF

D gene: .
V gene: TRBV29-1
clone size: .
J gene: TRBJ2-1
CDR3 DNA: TGCAGCGCCGTGGACAGATACAATGAGCAGTTCTTC
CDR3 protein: CSAVDRYNEQFF

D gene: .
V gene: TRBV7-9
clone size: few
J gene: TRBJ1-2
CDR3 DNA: TGTGCCAGCAGCCGCCGAGATAGGGGGTATGGCTACACCTTC
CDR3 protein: CASSRRDRGYGYTF

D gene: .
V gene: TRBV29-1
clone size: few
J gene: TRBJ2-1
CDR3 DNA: TGCAGCGTTGTATGGCTTGTTTACAATGAGCAGTTCTTC
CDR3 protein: CSVVWLVYNEQFF

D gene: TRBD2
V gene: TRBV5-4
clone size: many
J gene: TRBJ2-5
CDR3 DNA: TGTGCCAGCAGCTCCGGGACTAGCGGGGATGGTGGCCGGGTGGAGACCCAGTACTTC
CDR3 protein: CASSSGTSGDGGRVETQYF

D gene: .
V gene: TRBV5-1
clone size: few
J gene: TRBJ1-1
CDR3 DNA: TGCGCCAGCAGCTTCGGACCCGCGAACACTGAAGCTTTCTTT
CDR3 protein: CASSFGPANTEAFF

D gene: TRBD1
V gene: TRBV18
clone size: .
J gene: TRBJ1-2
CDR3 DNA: TGTGCCAGCTCCCAGAGGACAGGGGAAGGCTACACCTTC
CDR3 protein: CASSQRTGEGYTF

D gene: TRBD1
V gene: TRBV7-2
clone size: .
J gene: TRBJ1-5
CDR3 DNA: TGTGCCAGCACTCCGGGACAGGGGATACAGCCCCAGCATTTT
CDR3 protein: CASTPGQGIQPQHF

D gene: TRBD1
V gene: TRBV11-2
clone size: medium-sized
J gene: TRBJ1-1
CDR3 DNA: TGTGCCAGCAGTTTAGACAGGGTCTACACTGAAGCTTTCTTT
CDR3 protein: CASSLDRVYTEAFF

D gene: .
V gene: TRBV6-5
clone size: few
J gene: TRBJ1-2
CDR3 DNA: TGTGCCAGCAGTTTTCACAGGGTAGGGTACGGCTACACCTTC
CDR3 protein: CASSFHRVGYGYTF

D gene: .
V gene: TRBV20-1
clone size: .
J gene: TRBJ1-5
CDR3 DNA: TGCAGTGCTAGATTTATAGGCCCTCAGCCCCAGCATTTT
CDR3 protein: CSARFIGPQPQHF

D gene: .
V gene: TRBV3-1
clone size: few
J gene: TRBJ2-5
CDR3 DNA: TGTGCCAGCAGCCCATTAGACAGCCAAGAGACCCAGTACTTC
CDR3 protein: CASSPLDSQETQYF

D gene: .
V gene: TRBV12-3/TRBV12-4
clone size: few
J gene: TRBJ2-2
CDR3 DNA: TGTGCCAGCAGTTTTGGACAGTTCAACACCGGGGAGCTGTTTTTT
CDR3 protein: CASSFGQFNTGELFF

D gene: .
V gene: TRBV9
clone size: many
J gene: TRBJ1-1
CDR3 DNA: TGTGCCAGCAGCGTAAACACAGGGATCGACACTGAAGCTTTCTTT
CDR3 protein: CASSVNTGIDTEAFF

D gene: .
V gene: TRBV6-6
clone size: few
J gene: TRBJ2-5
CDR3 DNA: TGTGCCAGCACCTGGACAGTCCAAGAGACCCAGTACTTC
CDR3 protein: CASTWTVQETQYF

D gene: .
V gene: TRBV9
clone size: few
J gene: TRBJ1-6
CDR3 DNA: TGTGCCAGCAGCGTAGTCGGGGCTAATTCACCCCTCCACTTT
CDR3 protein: CASSVVGANSPLHF

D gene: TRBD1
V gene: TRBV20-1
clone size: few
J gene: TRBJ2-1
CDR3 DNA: TGCAGTGCTTTACAGGGGCCCTTTCCCTACAATGAGCAGTTCTTC
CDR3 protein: CSALQGPFPYNEQFF

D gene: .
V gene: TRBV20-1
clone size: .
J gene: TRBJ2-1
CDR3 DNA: TGCAGTGCTAGGTTCCCCGGCGAGGGCAATGAGCAGTTCTTC
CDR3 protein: CSARFPGEGNEQFF

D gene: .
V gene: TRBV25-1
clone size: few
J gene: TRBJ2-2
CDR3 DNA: TGTGCCAGCAGTGAATATCACGAGGGAGGTGACGGGGAGCTGTTTTTT
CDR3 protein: CASSEYHEGGDGELFF

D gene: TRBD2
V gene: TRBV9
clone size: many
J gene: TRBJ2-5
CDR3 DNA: TGTGCCAGCAGCGTTGATAGCGGGGGGCCCCAAGAGACCCAGTACTTC
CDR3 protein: CASSVDSGGPQETQYF

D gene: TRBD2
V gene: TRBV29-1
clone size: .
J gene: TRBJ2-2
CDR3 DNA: TGCAGCGGTCGGACTAGCGGGGGAAGTACCGGGGAGCTGTTTTTT
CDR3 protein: CSGRTSGGSTGELFF

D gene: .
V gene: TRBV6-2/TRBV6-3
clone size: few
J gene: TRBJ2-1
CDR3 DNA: TGTGCCAGCAGTTATTTACAGGGGAAGGGGGGTGAGCAGTTCTTC
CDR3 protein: CASSYLQGKGGEQFF

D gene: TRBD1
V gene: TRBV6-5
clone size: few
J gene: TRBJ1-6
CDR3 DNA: TGTGCCAGCAGTTATTCGAGGGGGCAAGTTAATTCACCCCTCCACTTT
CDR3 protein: CASSYSRGQVNSPLHF

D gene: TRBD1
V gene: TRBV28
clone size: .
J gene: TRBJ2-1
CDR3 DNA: TGTGCCAGCATCGGACAGGCACTAGTGGGGATCCATGAGCAGTTCTTC
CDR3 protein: CASIGQALVGIHEQFF

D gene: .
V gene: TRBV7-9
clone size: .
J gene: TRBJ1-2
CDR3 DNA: TGTGCCAGCAGCTTAAGGACTAACTATGGCTACACCTTC
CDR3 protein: CASSLRTNYGYTF

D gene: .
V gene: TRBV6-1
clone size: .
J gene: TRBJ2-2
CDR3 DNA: TGTGCCAGCAGTGAACGTCCGGGGAACACCGGGGAGCTGTTTTTT
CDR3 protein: CASSERPGNTGELFF

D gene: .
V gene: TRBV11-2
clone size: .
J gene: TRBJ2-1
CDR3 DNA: TGTGCCAGCAGCCGAGACCTAAGTCATGAGCAGTTCTTC
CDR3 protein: CASSRDLSHEQFF

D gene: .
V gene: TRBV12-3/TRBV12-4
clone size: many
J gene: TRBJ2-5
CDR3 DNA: TGTGCCAGCACGACTAGGTCTTTTGGTGCCCAGTACTTC
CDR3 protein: CASTTRSFGAQYF

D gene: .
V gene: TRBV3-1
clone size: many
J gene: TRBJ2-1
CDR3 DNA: TGTGCCAGCAGCCAAGAGGTGGTCTTTCGTAAGAATGAGCAGTTCTTC
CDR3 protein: CASSQEVVFRKNEQFF

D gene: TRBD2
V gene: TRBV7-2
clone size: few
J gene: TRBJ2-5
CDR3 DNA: TGTGCCAGCAGCCCCATAGCGGGGGGGAGGGACCTAGAGACCCAGTACTTC
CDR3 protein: CASSPIAGGRDLETQYF

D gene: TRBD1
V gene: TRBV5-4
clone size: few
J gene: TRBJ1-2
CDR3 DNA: TGTGCCAGCAGCTTTCCAGGGGGCAATGGCTACACCTTC
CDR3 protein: CASSFPGGNGYTF

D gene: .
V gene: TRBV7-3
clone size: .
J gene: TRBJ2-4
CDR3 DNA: TGTGCCAGCAGCTTAACGGGGGCAGGGTTGCAAAACATTCAGTACTTC
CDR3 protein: CASSLTGAGLQNIQYF

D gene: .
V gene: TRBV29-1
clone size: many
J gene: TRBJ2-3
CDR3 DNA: TGCAGCGTTGAGGTGGGCCGCACAGATACGCAGTATTTT
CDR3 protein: CSVEVGRTDTQYF

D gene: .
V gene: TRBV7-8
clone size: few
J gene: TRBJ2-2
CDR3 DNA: TGTGCCAGCAGCTCCCAGGGTAGGACCGGGGAGCTGTTTTTT
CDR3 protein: CASSSQGRTGELFF

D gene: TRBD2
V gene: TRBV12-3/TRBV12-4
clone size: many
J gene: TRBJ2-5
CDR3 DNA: TGTGCCAGCAGTTTAGGGGAGGGCGTTTCGGAGACCCAGTACTTC
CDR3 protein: CASSLGEGVSETQYF

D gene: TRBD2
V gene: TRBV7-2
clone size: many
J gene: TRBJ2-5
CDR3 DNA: TGTGCCAGCAGCACCGGACTAGCGTATGAGACCCAGTACTTC
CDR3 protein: CASSTGLAYETQYF

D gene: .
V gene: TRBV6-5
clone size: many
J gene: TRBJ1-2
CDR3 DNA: TGTGCCAGCAGGCCTTCCGGTGGGGATGGCTACACCTTC
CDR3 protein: CASRPSGGDGYTF

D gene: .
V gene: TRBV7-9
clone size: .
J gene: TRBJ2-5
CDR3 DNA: TGTGCCAGCAGGGTCGAAACAGGAAGAGAGGCCCAGTACTTC
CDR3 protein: CASRVETGREAQYF

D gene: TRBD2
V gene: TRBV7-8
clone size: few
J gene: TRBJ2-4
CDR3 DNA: TGTGCCAGCAGCTTATGGTATAGCGGGCCCGAAAACATTCAGTACTTC
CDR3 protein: CASSLWYSGPENIQYF